These 16 T cell receptor beta chains originate from one sample sequenced in a study of cytomegalovirus exposure and HLA in healthy donors. Use of 60 Vbeta and 13 Jbeta primers characterized the PCR. This table comes from immunoSEQ multiplex PCR, and its TCRdb copy is limited to in-frame clones, with some not included. The sample shows about 150,000 clones, just under 80% of them seen only once. The sequenced material came from PBMCs. These receptors came from a man between 25 and 39 years old in good health.

The gene calls are TRBV6-5 and TRBJ1-1, with TRBD1 identical over 7 bases. Germline V gene sequence: CDR1 MNHEY, CDR2 SVGAGI. With V trimmed by 6 bases and J by 1 base, 5 bases remained unmatched. The CDR3 is 14 residues long. This chain's CDR3 is CASRVQGRNTEAFF. Written as DNA, the CDR3 is TGTGCCAGCAGAGTACAGGGGCGGAACACTGAAGCTTTCTTT.

V gene TRBV9 combines with J gene TRBJ1-1; TRBD1 agrees at 7 bases. Unmatched junction bases numbered 1, after V lost 1 base and J lost 4 bases. CDR1 is SGDLS, CDR2 YYNGEE, per germline. The CDR3 consists of 13 residues. CDR3 protein: CASSVSGGTEAFF. Written as DNA, the CDR3 is TGTGCCAGCAGCGTATCAGGGGGCACTGAAGCTTTCTTT.

The rearrangement links TRBV4-2 to TRBJ2-2; 7 bases map to TRBD2. The CDR3 consists of 15 residues. Unmatched junction bases numbered 2, after V lost 1 base and J lost 3 bases. The germline V gene has CDR1 LGHNA and CDR2 YNFKEQ. CDR3 in DNA: TGTGCCAGCAGCCAAGTCGCGGGAGACACCGGGGAGCTGTTTTTT. It is translated as CASSQVAGDTGELFF.

V gene TRBV28 combines with J gene TRBJ2-6; TRBD1 is a possible D gene (6 bases). V gave up 5 bases and J gave up 2 bases, with 10 bases separating them. Germline-derived CDR1 and CDR2 are MDHEN and SYDVKM. This CDR3 spans 15 amino acids. The CDR3 bases are TGTGCCAGCAGTGTAGGGACACCTGGGGCCAACGTCCTGACTTTC. It encodes CASSVGTPGANVLTF.

The chain employs TRBV10-3 and TRBJ2-1; 7 bases agree with TRBD2. V lost 3 bases and J lost 6; bases outside the gene matches: 14. The CDR3 runs 17 residues. The germline V gene has CDR1 ENHRY and CDR2 SYGVKD. The CDR3 region has the DNA TGTGCCATCAGTGAAAGGAGTGGGCGGGAGCTATTCAATGAGCAGTTCTTC. This encodes CAISERSGRELFNEQFF.

In the case of this clone: Germline is not matched at one junction end, which may reflect a read error. The chain joins TRBV7-9 to TRBJ1-5; the D is unclear. CDR3 length: 14 residues. Germline V gene data show CDR1 as SEHNR and CDR2 as FQNEAQ (reference sequence). The CDR3 loop reads CSSSLGSGNQPQHF. For the CDR3, the DNA is TGTTCCAGCAGCTTAGGTTCTGGCAATCAGCCCCAGCATTTT.

This chain joins TRBV7-2 and TRBJ2-7; a possible D gene is TRBD1 (6 bases). From germline, CDR1 is SGHTA and CDR2 FQGNSA. The V gene lost 6 bases and the J gene lost 0 bases, with 15 bases spanning the gap. The CDR3 consists of 15 residues. CDR3 DNA sequence: TGTGCCAGCAGGCCTCCGGGACAAAGCTCCTACGAGCAGTACTTC. Protein sequence: CASRPPGQSSYEQYF.

This chain uses TRBV15 with TRBJ2-1, with 9 bases matching TRBD2. Trimming removed 0 bases from V and 7 bases from J; junction bases left unmatched: 10. The CDR3 consists of 17 residues. The germline CDR1 and CDR2 sequences are LNHNV and YYDKDF (reference sequence). The CDR3 sequence is CATSRDSVAGGPNEQFF. DNA of the CDR3: TGTGCCACCAGCAGAGATAGCGTTGCGGGAGGGCCTAATGAGCAGTTCTTC. Filled out from reference TRBV15 and TRBJ2-1, the complete variable domain reads DAMVIQNPRYQVTQFGKPVTLSCSQTLNHNVMYWYQQKSSQAPKLLFHYYDKDFNNEADTPDNFQSRRPNTSFCFLDIRSPGLGDTAMYLCATSRDSVAGGPNEQFFGPGTRLTVL.

The chain employs TRBV19 and TRBJ1-1; D unresolved. V lost 6 bases and J lost 1, with 9 bases in between. The CDR3 contains 13 residues. The germline V gene encodes CDR1 LNHDA and CDR2 SQIVND (reference sequence). Written as DNA, the CDR3 is TGTGCCAGTAGACCAAACAAGAACACTGAAGCTTTCTTT. Translating gives CASRPNKNTEAFF.

This clone came up once. The gene calls are TRBV13 and TRBJ1-1, with TRBD1 as a possible D gene (5 bases). Trimming stripped 6 bases from V and 3 bases from J, with 14 bases between. This CDR3 spans 14 amino acids. The germline V gene has CDR1 PRHDT and CDR2 FYEKMQ (reference sequence). CDR3 region: CASSKGWGDTEAFF. The DNA for the CDR3 is TGTGCCAGCAGTAAGGGCTGGGGGGACACTGAAGCTTTCTTT.

On this clone: One end of the junction is discordant with germline, which a read error may explain. V is TRBV7-7 and J is TRBJ2-5; a weak D match, TRBD2 (5 bases). CDR1 and CDR2 from the germline V gene are SSHAT and FNYEAQ (reference sequence). This CDR3 spans 13 amino acids. This chain's CDR3 is CASSFAGWETQYF. CDR3 DNA: TGTGCTAGCAGCTTCGCGGGCTGGGAGACCCAGTACTTC.

This clone has just one count. This chain connects TRBV18 to TRBJ1-2, with TRBD1 as a possible D gene (6 bases). The germline CDR1 and CDR2 sequences are KGHSH and LQKENI. Between the trimmed V and J ends, which lost 3 bases and 4 bases, there was a span of 15 bases. The CDR3 is made up of 15 amino acids. The CDR3 spells CASSPNRDTSYGYTF. DNA of the CDR3: TGTGCCAGCTCACCTAATCGGGACACCTCCTATGGCTACACCTTC.

The chain joins TRBV9 to TRBJ2-1; unclear D gene. This CDR3 has 12 amino acids. V was clipped by 4 bases and J by 8 bases, with 10 bases between them. CDR1 SGDLS and CDR2 YYNGEE come from the germline V gene. The CDR3 sequence: CASSPPVDEQFF. The DNA of the CDR3 is TGTGCCAGCAGCCCCCCAGTTGATGAGCAGTTCTTC. The variable domain in full, with the rest retrieved from reference TRBV9 and TRBJ2-1, is DSGVTQTPKHLITATGQRVTLRCSPRSGDLSVYWYQQSLDQGLQFLIQYYNGEERAKGNILERFSAQQFPDLHSELNLSSLELGDSALYFCASSPPVDEQFFGPGTRLTVL.

This rearrangement joins TRBV19 to TRBJ2-5, with 7 positions matching TRBD2. The tail of the sequence fits TRBJ2-7 better, so the J call may be wrong. This CDR3 has 15 residues. Germline V gene data show CDR1 as LNHDA and CDR2 as SQIVND (reference sequence). The CDR3 nucleotides are TGTGCCAGTAGTAGATCGGGGGAGGGCATCTACGAGCAGTACTTC. As protein: CASSRSGEGIYEQYF.

V and J are TRBV28 and TRBJ2-1, with 8 nucleotides matching TRBD1. From germline, CDR1 is MDHEN and CDR2 SYDVKM. The CDR3 has 18 residues. V lost 7 bases to trimming and J lost 4 bases; unmatched junction nucleotides: 18. In DNA, the CDR3 is TGTGCCAGCAACCTAAGGGGGCAGGGGGCTAGCTGGTACAATGAGCAGTTCTTC. This encodes CASNLRGQGASWYNEQFF.

This clone occurred once. The rearrangement links TRBV10-1 to TRBJ1-1; the D is unclear. In germline, CDR1 is WNHNN, CDR2 SYGVQD (reference sequence). The CDR3 sequence is 13 residues long. Between the trimmed V and J ends, which lost 4 bases and 2 bases, there was a span of 8 bases. The chain's CDR3 is CASSASGNTEAFF. In DNA, the CDR3 is TGCGCCAGCAGTGCGTCTGGCAACACTGAAGCTTTCTTT.